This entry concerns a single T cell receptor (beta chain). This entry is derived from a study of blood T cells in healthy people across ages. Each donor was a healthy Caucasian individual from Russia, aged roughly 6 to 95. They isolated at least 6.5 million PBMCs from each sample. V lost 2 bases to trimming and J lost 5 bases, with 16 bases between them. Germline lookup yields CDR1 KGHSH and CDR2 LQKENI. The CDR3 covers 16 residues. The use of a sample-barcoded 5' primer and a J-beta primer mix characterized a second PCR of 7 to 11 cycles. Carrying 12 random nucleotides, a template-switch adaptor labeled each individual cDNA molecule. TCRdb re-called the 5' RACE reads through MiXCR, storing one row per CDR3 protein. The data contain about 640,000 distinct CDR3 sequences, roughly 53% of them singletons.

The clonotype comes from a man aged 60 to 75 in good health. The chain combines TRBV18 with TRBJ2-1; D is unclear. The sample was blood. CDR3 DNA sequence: TGTGCCAGCTCACCAAGGGCGGCCACGGTCCACAATGAGCAGTTCTTC. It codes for CASSPRAATVHNEQFF. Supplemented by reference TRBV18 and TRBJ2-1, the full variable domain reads NAGVMQNPRHLVRRRGQEARLRCSPMKGHSHVYWYRQLPEEGLKFMVYLQKENIIDESGMPKERFSAEFPKEGPSILRIQQVVRGDSAAYFCASSPRAATVHNEQFFGPGTRLTVL.